Listed below are T cell receptor beta chains from one sample, sequenced in a study of T cells in tuberculosis. Clones were sequenced by immunoSEQ multiplex PCR, and TCRdb holds only the in-frame ones, with some missing. Found here are more than 40,000 clones, around 94% of them singletons; the top ten hold about 2%. Material for sequencing was PBMCs. Receptors originate from a donor aged 10-29 years with latent tuberculosis or without tuberculosis infection. Some clones in this sample may be carry-over from other donors' samples. CDR3s include the opening cysteine and the closing phenylalanine or tryptophan. The D gene is left open where the match is weak. Some rows mark clone size as missing; the rest say once, few, many or name a class of expanded clone.

-	TRBJ2-7	TRBV2	13	-	CASSEGLPYEQYF	TGTGCCAGCAGTGAAGGGCTGCCCTACGAGCAGTACTTC
-	TRBJ1-2	TRBV28	8	-	CASGDYTF	TGTGCCAGCGGAGACTACACCTTC
-	TRBJ1-5	TRBV19	12	TRBD1	CASSNRQGPQHF	TGTGCCAGTAGTAACAGACAGGGACCCCAGCATTTT
-	TRBJ2-2	TRBV27	16	TRBD2	CASSLGLARATGELFF	TGTGCCAGCAGTCTAGGACTAGCGAGAGCGACCGGGGAGCTGTTTTTT
-	TRBJ2-1	TRBV9	16	-	CASSVEVSGSYNEQFF	TGTGCCAGCAGCGTAGAAGTTAGCGGCTCCTACAATGAGCAGTTCTTC
-	TRBJ2-5	TRBV7-9	17	TRBD2	CASSFSGLAVGGETQYF	TGTGCCAGCAGCTTTTCCGGACTAGCAGTAGGCGGGGAGACCCAGTACTTC
-	TRBJ2-1	TRBV28	16	-	CASSSLVGEVYNEQFF	TGTGCCAGCAGTAGCCTCGTAGGGGAAGTATACAATGAGCAGTTCTTC
once	TRBJ1-1	TRBV13	15	-	CASSLKRGMGTEAFF	TGTGCCAGCAGCTTAAAACGGGGTATGGGCACTGAAGCTTTCTTT
-	TRBJ1-2	TRBV7-2	14	-	CASSLQGRSYGYTF	TGTGCCAGCAGCTTACAGGGTAGGAGTTATGGCTACACCTTC
-	TRBJ2-7	TRBV18	15	-	CASSPRADNSYEQYF	TGTGCCAGCTCACCGCGGGCTGATAACTCCTACGAGCAGTACTTC
-	TRBJ2-4	TRBV6-6	15	-	CASTFTQGAKNIQYF	TGTGCCAGCACTTTCACCCAGGGTGCCAAAAACATTCAGTACTTC
-	TRBJ2-7	TRBV7-6	14	-	CASSPERGNYEQYF	TGTGCCAGCAGCCCGGAGCGCGGGAACTACGAGCAGTACTTC
-	TRBJ1-2	TRBV4-1	15	-	CASSQEQGANYGYTF	TGCGCCAGCAGCCAAGAACAGGGAGCTAACTATGGCTACACCTTC
-	TRBJ2-7	TRBV7-9	15	TRBD2	CASSLNALAGSEQYF	TGTGCCAGCAGCTTAAACGCCCTAGCGGGTTCCGAGCAGTACTTC
few	TRBJ1-2	TRBV14	16	-	CASSQAPDGGGYGYTF	TGTGCCAGCAGCCAAGCCCCTGACGGAGGTGGCTATGGCTACACCTTC
-	TRBJ2-1	TRBV19	15	TRBD2	CASKVAGEGYNEQFF	TGTGCCAGTAAGGTAGCGGGAGAGGGATACAATGAGCAGTTCTTC
-	TRBJ2-1	TRBV18	15	TRBD2	CASSANSGRPDEQFF	TGTGCCAGCTCAGCTAATAGCGGGAGGCCGGATGAGCAGTTCTTC
-	TRBJ1-1	TRBV29-1	13	TRBD1	CSVAGQLNTEAFF	TGCAGCGTGGCGGGACAGTTGAACACTGAAGCTTTCTTT
once	TRBJ1-1	TRBV19	16	-	CASSTEGDRMNTEAFF	TGTGCCAGTAGCACAGAGGGAGATAGGATGAACACTGAAGCTTTCTTT
once	TRBJ2-7	TRBV27	11	-	CASSLGGEQYF	TGTGCCAGCAGTTTAGGGGGGGAGCAGTACTTC
-	TRBJ2-7	TRBV29-1	14	TRBD2	CSVSMGGTGYEQYF	TGCAGCGTCTCCATGGGAGGGACCGGGTACGAGCAGTACTTC
-	TRBJ2-5	TRBV30	15	TRBD1	CAWSVTGTAQETQYF	TGTGCCTGGAGTGTAACCGGGACAGCTCAAGAGACCCAGTACTTC
-	TRBJ1-1	TRBV4-3	14	-	CASRGGAENTEAFF	TGCGCCAGCAGGGGAGGGGCGGAGAACACTGAAGCTTTCTTT
-	TRBJ2-2	TRBV28	13	-	CATSHRGTGELFF	TGTGCCACCTCACACCGGGGCACCGGGGAGCTGTTTTTT
once	TRBJ2-7	TRBV18	13	TRBD2	CASSIPGGDEQYF	TGTGCCAGCTCAATCCCCGGGGGGGACGAGCAGTACTTC
-	TRBJ1-1	TRBV7-2	13	-	CASSLDSYTEAFF	TGTGCCAGCAGCTTAGACAGCTACACTGAAGCTTTCTTT
once	TRBJ2-1	TRBV28	11	-	CASSPGDKQFF	TGTGCCAGCAGTCCCGGGGACAAGCAGTTCTTC
-	TRBJ2-1	TRBV7-3	17	TRBD2	CASSYLGIGTIANEQFF	TGTGCCAGCAGCTACCTAGGAATCGGGACTATTGCCAATGAGCAGTTCTTC
-	TRBJ2-1	TRBV11-3	14	TRBD2	CASSRTGGRSEQFF	TGTGCCAGCAGCCGTACGGGCGGGAGGAGCGAGCAGTTCTTC
-	TRBJ1-1	TRBV9	13	-	CASSPSLQSWAFF	TGTGCCAGCTCCCCCTCCTTACAATCGTGGGCTTTCTTT
once	TRBJ2-7	TRBV19	13	-	CASSRAPSYEQYF	TGTGCCAGTAGTAGAGCTCCTTCCTACGAGCAGTACTTC
-	TRBJ1-1	TRBV4-3	16	TRBD1	CASSQEVTGINAEAFF	TGCGCCAGCAGCCAAGAGGTGACAGGGATAAACGCTGAAGCTTTCTTT
once	TRBJ1-3	TRBV6-6	13	-	CASRESSGNTIYF	TGTGCCAGCAGGGAGAGCTCTGGAAACACCATATATTTT
-	TRBJ2-5	TRBV19	13	TRBD2	CASSPREAETQYF	TGTGCCAGTAGTCCCCGGGAGGCAGAGACCCAGTACTTC
once	TRBJ2-1	TRBV7-2	17	TRBD2	CASSSGTSGFYYNEQFF	TGTGCCAGCAGTTCCGGGACTAGCGGGTTTTACTACAATGAGCAGTTCTTC
once	TRBJ2-3	TRBV28	15	TRBD1	CASSLDRGRSDTQYF	TGTGCCAGCAGTTTAGACAGGGGGCGATCAGATACGCAGTATTTT
-	TRBJ2-7	TRBV7-2	15	-	CASSSDLSRSYEQYF	TGTGCCAGCAGCTCGGATCTCTCTAGGAGTTACGAGCAGTACTTC
-	TRBJ1-2	TRBV5-1	19	TRBD1	CASSAPPGQTILANYGYTF	TGCGCCAGCAGCGCACCACCGGGACAGACAATTTTAGCTAACTATGGCTACACCTTC
-	TRBJ2-7	TRBV27	17	TRBD1	CASSLSHGTGSSYEQYF	TGTGCCAGCAGTTTATCTCACGGGACAGGGAGCTCCTACGAGCAGTACTTC
-	TRBJ2-3	TRBV5-5	16	TRBD2	CASNEPSGVSTDTQYF	TGTGCCAGCAACGAACCTAGCGGAGTTAGCACAGATACGCAGTATTTT
-	TRBJ1-5	TRBV7-9	14	TRBD1	CASSPITGVQPQHF	TGTGCCAGCAGCCCTATTACAGGGGTTCAGCCCCAGCATTTT
-	TRBJ2-7	TRBV7-2	14	TRBD1	CASSSRDRAYEQYF	TGTGCCAGCAGCTCCCGGGACAGGGCGTACGAGCAGTACTTC
-	TRBJ2-7	TRBV7-2	14	TRBD1	CASSLRDRGYEQYF	TGTGCCAGCAGCCTCCGGGACAGGGGATACGAGCAGTACTTC
-	TRBJ2-7	TRBV4-1	13	-	CASSQGPAVEQYF	TGCGCCAGCAGCCAGGGCCCGGCAGTAGAGCAGTACTTC
-	TRBJ2-1	TRBV7-8	17	TRBD2	CASSFWWREEEYNEQFF	TGTGCCAGCAGCTTTTGGTGGCGGGAGGAGGAATACAATGAGCAGTTCTTC
-	TRBJ2-1	TRBV2	15	TRBD2	CASRAGLAGLNEQFF	TGTGCCAGCAGGGCGGGACTAGCGGGGCTCAATGAGCAGTTCTTC
-	TRBJ2-7	TRBV28	16	TRBD2	CASSLSPGLAVYEQYF	TGTGCCAGCAGTTTATCGCCGGGACTAGCGGTGTACGAGCAGTACTTC
-	TRBJ2-7	TRBV11-2	13	TRBD1	CATRTGPLEEQYF	TGTGCCACCCGGACAGGTCCTCTAGAGGAGCAGTACTTC
once	TRBJ2-7	TRBV10-2	14	TRBD1	CASSKPQGVGEQYF	TGCGCCAGCAGTAAACCACAGGGGGTGGGTGAGCAGTACTTC